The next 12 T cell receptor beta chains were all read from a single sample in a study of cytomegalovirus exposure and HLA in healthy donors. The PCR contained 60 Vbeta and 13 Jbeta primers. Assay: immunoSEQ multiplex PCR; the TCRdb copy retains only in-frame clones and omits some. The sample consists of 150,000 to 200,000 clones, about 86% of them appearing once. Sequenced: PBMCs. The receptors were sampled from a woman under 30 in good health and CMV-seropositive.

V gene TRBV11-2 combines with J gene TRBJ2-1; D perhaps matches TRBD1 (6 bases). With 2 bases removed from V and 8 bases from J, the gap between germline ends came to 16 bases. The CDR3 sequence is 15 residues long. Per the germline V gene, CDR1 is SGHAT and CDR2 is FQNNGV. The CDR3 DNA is TGTGCCAGCAGCTTACAGGGGCTTCGGGGCGATGAGCAGTTCTTC. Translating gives CASSLQGLRGDEQFF.

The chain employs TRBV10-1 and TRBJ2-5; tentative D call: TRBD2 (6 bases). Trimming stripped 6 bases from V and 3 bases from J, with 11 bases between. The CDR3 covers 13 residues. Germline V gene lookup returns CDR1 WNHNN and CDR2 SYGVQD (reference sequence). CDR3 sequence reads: CASRVAEEETQYF. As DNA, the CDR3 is TGCGCCAGCAGGGTAGCGGAGGAAGAGACCCAGTACTTC.

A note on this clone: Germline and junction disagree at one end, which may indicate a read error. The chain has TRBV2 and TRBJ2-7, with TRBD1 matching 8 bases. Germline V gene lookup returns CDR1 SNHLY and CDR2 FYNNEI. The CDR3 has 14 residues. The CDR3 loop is CASSAGGGSYGQYF. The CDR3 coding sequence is TGTGCCAGCAGCGCAGGGGGCGGTTCCTACGGGCAGTACTTC.

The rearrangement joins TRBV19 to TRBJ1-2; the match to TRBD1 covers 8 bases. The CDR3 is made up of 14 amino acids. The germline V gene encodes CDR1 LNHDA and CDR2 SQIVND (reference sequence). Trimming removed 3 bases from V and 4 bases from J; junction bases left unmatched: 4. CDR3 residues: CASSIRGTGYGYTF. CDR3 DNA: TGTGCCAGTAGTATCCGAGGGACAGGCTATGGCTACACCTTC.

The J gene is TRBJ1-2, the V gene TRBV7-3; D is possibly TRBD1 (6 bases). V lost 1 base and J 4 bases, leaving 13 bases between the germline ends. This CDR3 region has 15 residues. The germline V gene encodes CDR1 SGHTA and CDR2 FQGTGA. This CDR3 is CASSLMPQDSYGYTF. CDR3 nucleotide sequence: TGTGCCAGCAGCTTAATGCCCCAGGACAGCTATGGCTACACCTTC.

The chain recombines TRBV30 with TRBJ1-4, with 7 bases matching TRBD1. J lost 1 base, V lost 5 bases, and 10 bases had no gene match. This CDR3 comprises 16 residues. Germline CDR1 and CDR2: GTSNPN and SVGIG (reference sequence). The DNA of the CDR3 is TGTGCCTGGGGGCAGGGGGATAGAAGAACTAATGAAAAACTGTTTTTT. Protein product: CAWGQGDRRTNEKLFF.

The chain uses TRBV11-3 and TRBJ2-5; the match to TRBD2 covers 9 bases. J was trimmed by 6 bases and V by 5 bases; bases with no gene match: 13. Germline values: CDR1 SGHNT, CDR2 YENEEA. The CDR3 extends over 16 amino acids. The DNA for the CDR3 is TGTGCCAGCAGCCCTTCTTTCGGCGGGGGGGTGCAGACCCAGTACTTC. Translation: CASSPSFGGGVQTQYF. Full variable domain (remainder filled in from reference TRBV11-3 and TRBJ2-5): EAGVVQSPRYKIIEKKQPVAFWCNPISGHNTLYWYLQNLGQGPELLIRYENEEAVDDSQLPKDRFSAERLKGVDSTLKIQPAELGDSAVYLCASSPSFGGGVQTQYFGPGTRLLVL.

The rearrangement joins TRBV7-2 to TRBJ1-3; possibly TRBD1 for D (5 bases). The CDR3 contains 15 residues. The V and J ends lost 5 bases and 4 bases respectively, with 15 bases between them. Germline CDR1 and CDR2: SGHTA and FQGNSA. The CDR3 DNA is TGTGCCAGCAGCCCCGACAGTGCCCTGGGAAACACCATATATTTT. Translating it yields CASSPDSALGNTIYF.

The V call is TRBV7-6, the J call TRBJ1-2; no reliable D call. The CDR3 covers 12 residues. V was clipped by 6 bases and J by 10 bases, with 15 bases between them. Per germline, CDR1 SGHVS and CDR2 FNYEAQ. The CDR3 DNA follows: TGTGCCAGCAGACCAGTCGGAGGCTACTACACCTTC. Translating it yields CASRPVGGYYTF.

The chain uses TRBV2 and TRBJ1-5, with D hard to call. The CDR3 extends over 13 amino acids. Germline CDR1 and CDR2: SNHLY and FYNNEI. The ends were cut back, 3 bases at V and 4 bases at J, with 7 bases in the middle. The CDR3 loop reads CASSDQSNQPQHF. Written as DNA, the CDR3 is TGTGCCAGCAGTGATCAGTCTAATCAGCCCCAGCATTTT.

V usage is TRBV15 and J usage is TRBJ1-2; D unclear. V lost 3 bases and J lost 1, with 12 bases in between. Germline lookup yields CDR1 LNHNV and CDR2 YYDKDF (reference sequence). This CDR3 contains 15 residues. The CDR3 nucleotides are TGTGCCACCAGCAGGCGTAGGGAGGGTAACTATGGCTACACCTTC. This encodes CATSRRREGNYGYTF.

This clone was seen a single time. The CDR3 DNA follows: TGTGCCAGCAGCCCAGGACTTAACACTGAAGCTTTCTTT. Protein sequence: CASSPGLNTEAFF. This chain links TRBV7-2 with TRBJ1-1, with D unresolved. Trimming took 5 bases from V and 2 from J, leaving 9 bases between them. Germline lookup yields CDR1 SGHTA and CDR2 FQGNSA. The CDR3 is 13 amino acids.